Shown below are 6 T cell receptor beta chains from a single sample sequenced in a study of blood T cell repertoires in COVID-19. Sequencing was performed with immunoSEQ multiplex PCR; in TCRdb, only in-frame clones are kept and a portion is missing. The repertoire holds fewer than 200,000 clones, with around 84% as singletons. Sequenced material: PBMCs or T cells enriched from blood (not recorded which). Source of these receptors: a man aged 45-65 years who had recovered from COVID-19.

The chain recombines TRBV27 with TRBJ2-3; 9 nucleotides line up with TRBD2. Germline CDR1 and CDR2: MNHEY and SMNVEV (reference sequence). The CDR3 extends over 16 amino acids. After removal of 6 bases from V and 4 bases from J, the junction contained 11 bases not matched to a gene. CDR3 coding DNA: TGTGCCAGCAGCTCCGAGCCTAGCGGGGTGTCAGATACGCAGTATTTT. Translated, it gives CASSSEPSGVSDTQYF.

V gene TRBV4-2 combines with J gene TRBJ2-3; 8 nucleotides agree with TRBD2. Trimming at V came to 0 bases and at J to 4 bases, leaving 3 bases not matched to a gene. Germline V gives CDR1 LGHNA, CDR2 YNFKEQ. CDR3 size: 15 residues. The CDR3 here is CASSQDGGAADTQYF. The CDR3 DNA is TGTGCCAGCAGCCAAGACGGGGGGGCCGCAGATACGCAGTATTTT.

V usage is TRBV14 and J usage is TRBJ1-3, with a possible D match to TRBD1 (5 bases). The germline V gene has CDR1 SGHDN and CDR2 FVKESK. The CDR3 contains 16 residues. Trimming removed 0 bases from V and 6 bases from J, with 15 bases in between. The CDR3 loop reads CASSQEHRGFENTIYF. In DNA, the CDR3 is TGTGCCAGCAGCCAAGAACATAGGGGTTTTGAAAACACCATATATTTT.

V and J are TRBV18 and TRBJ2-1, with 8 nucleotides matching TRBD2. This CDR3 region has 14 residues. Germline CDR1 reads KGHSH; CDR2 reads LQKENI. Unmatched junction bases numbered 5, after V lost 3 bases and J lost 7 bases. The CDR3 nucleotides read TGTGCCAGCTCACCGGCGGGGGGAAGGAATGAGCAGTTCTTC. Residues: CASSPAGGRNEQFF.

The genes are TRBV18 and TRBJ1-5, with no clear D. Trimming shortened V by 6 bases and J by 0 bases, and 15 bases separated the two germline ends. From germline, CDR1 is KGHSH and CDR2 LQKENI. The CDR3 totals 16 residues. The CDR3 spells CASSSMGSLSNQPQHF. CDR3 DNA: TGTGCCAGCTCCTCGATGGGCAGTCTTAGCAATCAGCCCCAGCATTTT. The whole variable domain, filled in from reference TRBV18 and TRBJ1-5, reads NAGVMQNPRHLVRRRGQEARLRCSPMKGHSHVYWYRQLPEEGLKFMVYLQKENIIDESGMPKERFSAEFPKEGPSILRIQQVVRGDSAAYFCASSSMGSLSNQPQHFGDGTRLSIL.

J is TRBJ1-5 and V is TRBV19; D call uncertain. The CDR3 extends over 17 amino acids. CDR1 LNHDA and CDR2 SQIVND come from the germline V gene (reference sequence). V lost 5 bases to trimming and J lost 0 bases, with 17 bases between them. The CDR3 nucleotides read TGTGCCAGTAGTTTCGGCAGGCCGCTCGTTAGCAATCAGCCCCAGCATTTT. Residues: CASSFGRPLVSNQPQHF.